Listed here are 2 T cell receptor beta chains from one sample, sequenced in a study of T-cell memory formation after mild COVID-19. TCRdb reprocessed the 5' RACE reads via MiXCR and lists one record per CDR3 protein. The sample consists of approximately 390,000 distinct CDR3 sequences, approximately 15% of them appearing once. Specimen: PBMCs or a T cell subset sorted from them (not recorded which). These receptors were taken from a man younger than 35 who had mild COVID-19 (a few samples of this study predate the infection). Cell type and time point are not known.

This clonotype was picked up a small number of times. CDR3 region: CASTREPPYEQYF. The CDR3 nucleotides are TGTGCCAGCACCCGGGAGCCACCCTACGAGCAGTACTTC. The J gene is TRBJ2-7, the V gene TRBV2; a weak D match, TRBD2 (6 bases). V lost 7 bases and J lost 2, with 12 bases in between. This CDR3 spans 13 amino acids. The germline gives CDR1 SNHLY, CDR2 FYNNEI.

This clonotype turned up a few times. This rearrangement joins TRBV7-9 to TRBJ1-2; 9 nucleotides agree with TRBD1. The CDR3 extends over 15 amino acids. Germline lookup yields CDR1 SEHNR and CDR2 FQNEAQ (reference sequence). After removal of 5 bases from V and 5 bases from J, the junction contained 9 bases not matched to a gene. For the CDR3, the DNA is TGTGCCAGCAGCCCGAGGGACAGGGAGGGATATGGCTACACCTTC. It yields the protein CASSPRDREGYGYTF.